This T cell receptor (beta chain) was retrieved from a study of shared clonotypes between healthy human individuals. This CDR3 region has 13 residues. Trimming cost V 1 base and J 6 bases, with 10 bases left between them. Germline V lookup: CDR1 SGHRS, CDR2 YFSETQ. Of note for this clone: Its antigen is still unknown.

Findings and caveats of the study: An anticipated effect of sequencing depth on clonotype sharing among donors was recognized.

The study ran the assay at deep level. The sorted-subset replicate PCRs were given roughly 190 ng DNA, which is approximately 30,000 T cell genomes. TCRdb's table, derived via immunoSEQ multiplex PCR, lists solely in-frame clones and lacks some. The table lists roughly 1,500,000 clones, less than 99% of them singletons. Source material: naive CD4+ T cells sorted from blood. Sample subset: CD45RA+ positively selected. This chain joins TRBV5-1 and TRBJ1-2, with D perhaps TRBD1 (6 bases). The receptor was derived from a young man in good health. The CDR3 coding sequence is TGCGCCAGCAGCTTGACAGGGCAGGATGGCTACACCTTC. Protein sequence: CASSLTGQDGYTF.